A selection of T cell receptor beta chains follows, all from one sample in a study of blood T cell repertoires in COVID-19. Here immunoSEQ multiplex PCR was the method, and the copy in TCRdb shows in-frame clones only, minus some. The sample yields about 440,000 clones, roughly nine tenths seen once. Sequences were obtained from PBMCs or T cells enriched from blood (not recorded which). These receptor sequences come from a woman younger than 35 with acute COVID-19. CDR3s leave out the opening cysteine and the closing phenylalanine or tryptophan. The order of the fields is CDR3 protein, J gene, V gene.

CDR3 protein: ASSLTGGVEQF
J gene: TRBJ2-1
V gene: TRBV7-2

CDR3 protein: ASRLNYFVRMVNTEAF
J gene: TRBJ1-1
V gene: TRBV2

CDR3 protein: ASSQDRANYGYT
J gene: TRBJ1-2
V gene: TRBV4-2

CDR3 protein: ASSLALSSGELF
J gene: TRBJ2-2
V gene: TRBV11-3

CDR3 protein: ASSQTGLQETQY
J gene: TRBJ2-5
V gene: TRBV28

CDR3 protein: ASSLEQGAGNEQF
J gene: TRBJ2-1
V gene: TRBV5-4

CDR3 protein: ASSDGIRDSGY
J gene: TRBJ2-4
V gene: TRBV2

CDR3 protein: ASSRTGGEPQH
J gene: TRBJ1-5
V gene: TRBV11-2

CDR3 protein: ASSSIRQGGSSELGYT
J gene: TRBJ1-2
V gene: TRBV6-2/TRBV6-3

CDR3 protein: ASGTGDSTNQPQH
J gene: TRBJ1-5
V gene: TRBV28

CDR3 protein: ASSLRVGSNYEQY
J gene: TRBJ2-7
V gene: TRBV7-2

CDR3 protein: ASSESLDTQY
J gene: TRBJ2-3
V gene: TRBV25-1

CDR3 protein: ASSLDTQPQH
J gene: TRBJ1-5
V gene: TRBV6-6

CDR3 protein: ASRYNRGTDTQY
J gene: TRBJ2-3
V gene: TRBV6-5

CDR3 protein: ASSLVGGFEAF
J gene: TRBJ1-1
V gene: TRBV11-2

CDR3 protein: ASRTEINYGYT
J gene: TRBJ1-2
V gene: TRBV12-3/TRBV12-4

CDR3 protein: ASRTQGAGQPQH
J gene: TRBJ1-5
V gene: TRBV6-6

CDR3 protein: ASSLGQGDYGYT
J gene: TRBJ1-2
V gene: TRBV5-1

CDR3 protein: ASSPETAHQPQH
J gene: TRBJ1-5
V gene: TRBV18

CDR3 protein: SAAGRPEAF
J gene: TRBJ1-1
V gene: TRBV20-1

CDR3 protein: ASSLQGTGYEQY
J gene: TRBJ2-7
V gene: TRBV27

CDR3 protein: ASSGWEYPNSGANVLT
J gene: TRBJ2-6
V gene: TRBV2

CDR3 protein: ASSLDRDGELF
J gene: TRBJ2-2
V gene: TRBV12-3/TRBV12-4

CDR3 protein: AGDTGTGGRCT
J gene: TRBJ1-2
V gene: TRBV6-5

CDR3 protein: ASSSSGASEQY
J gene: TRBJ2-7
V gene: TRBV5-6

CDR3 protein: ASSKGVTLAGYT
J gene: TRBJ1-2
V gene: TRBV19

CDR3 protein: ASSWEGRGYGYT
J gene: TRBJ1-2
V gene: TRBV28

CDR3 protein: ASSLQGNTIY
J gene: TRBJ1-3
V gene: TRBV5-1

CDR3 protein: ASSLGAGGSPLH
J gene: TRBJ1-6
V gene: TRBV5-1

CDR3 protein: ACSRGGYGYT
J gene: TRBJ1-2
V gene: TRBV28

CDR3 protein: ASDRDLGHTEAF
J gene: TRBJ1-1
V gene: TRBV7-9

CDR3 protein: ASSIIGTVRREELF
J gene: TRBJ2-2
V gene: TRBV19

CDR3 protein: ASTIPGRGYEQY
J gene: TRBJ2-7
V gene: TRBV28

CDR3 protein: ASSLAGNTGELF
J gene: TRBJ2-2
V gene: TRBV5-4

CDR3 protein: ASSLTGHSYNSPLH
J gene: TRBJ1-6
V gene: TRBV7-2

CDR3 protein: ASSQSGSNSPLH
J gene: TRBJ1-6
V gene: TRBV3-1/TRBV3-2

CDR3 protein: ASCSRGGINEKLF
J gene: TRBJ1-4
V gene: TRBV2

CDR3 protein: ASSLREETDTQY
J gene: TRBJ2-3
V gene: TRBV27

CDR3 protein: ASSVVGRRFTEAF
J gene: TRBJ1-1
V gene: TRBV9

CDR3 protein: ASSASGTWNQPQH
J gene: TRBJ1-5
V gene: TRBV9

CDR3 protein: ASSLSAGNNEQF
J gene: TRBJ2-1
V gene: TRBV7-3

CDR3 protein: ASSVAQLFSPLH
J gene: TRBJ1-6
V gene: TRBV9

CDR3 protein: ASRSVISTDTQY
J gene: TRBJ2-3
V gene: TRBV27

CDR3 protein: ASSPQRTGAYEQY
J gene: TRBJ2-7
V gene: TRBV18

CDR3 protein: ASSNILAGGPYEQF
J gene: TRBJ2-1
V gene: TRBV18

CDR3 protein: ASSSGYEQY
J gene: TRBJ2-7
V gene: TRBV11-2

CDR3 protein: ASSAGELGYT
J gene: TRBJ1-2
V gene: TRBV3-1/TRBV3-2